This T cell receptor beta chain was found in a study of blood T cell repertoires in COVID-19. The sample holds a few counts of this clone. Germline CDR1 reads MNHEY; CDR2 reads SVGAGI. V lost 6 bases to trimming and J lost 6 bases, with 10 bases between them. The CDR3 is 12 residues long. Original handling: Researchers report that nucleated cell counts were estimated from reference gene primer amplification. The data were produced by immunoSEQ multiplex PCR, yet TCRdb's version contains in-frame clones alone and is incomplete. Clone size and the V and J calls come from that table; the DNA yielded D and trimming. The sample carries some 200,000 clones, around three quarters recorded once.

This clonotype was obtained from a woman in her 70s with acute or convalescent COVID-19. This chain joins TRBV6-5 and TRBJ2-3; the D is unclear. Material for sequencing was peripheral blood. CDR3 sequence: CASRRSGDTQYF. Written as DNA, the CDR3 is TGTGCCAGCAGACGTTCCGGGGATACGCAGTATTTT.